Presented here are 30 T cell receptor beta chains from one specimen sequenced in a study of blood T cell repertoires in COVID-19. The repertoire was sequenced with immunoSEQ multiplex PCR; TCRdb's copy has only in-frame clones and lacks some. The top ten hold 4% to 5% of the sample, which has about 120,000 clones, 82% seen once. The sequenced material came from peripheral blood. The receptors derive from a woman in her sixties or seventies with acute or convalescent COVID-19.

V gene TRBV3-1 (or the pseudogene TRBV3-2) combines with J gene TRBJ1-2; 7 nucleotides agree with TRBD1. Germline assignment: CDR1 LGHDT and CDR2 YNNKEL (reference sequence). CDR3 size: 14 residues. V was clipped by 3 bases and J by 8 bases; unmatched bases: 9. CDR3 residues: CASSQATGVLGYTF. The CDR3 nucleotides are TGTGCCAGCAGCCAGGCTACAGGGGTCTTGGGCTACACCTTC.

V is TRBV2 and J is TRBJ1-2, with no clear D. The ends were cut back, 3 bases at V and 0 bases at J, with 8 bases in the middle. Germline CDR1 reads SNHLY; CDR2 reads FYNNEI. This CDR3 comprises 14 residues. The CDR3 spells CASSDYGANYGYTF. The CDR3 region has the DNA TGTGCCAGCAGTGACTACGGAGCTAACTATGGCTACACCTTC.

This sequence joins TRBV19 and TRBJ1-2; D possibly corresponds to TRBD1 (5 bases). The CDR3 is 17 amino acids. Germline V lookup: CDR1 LNHDA, CDR2 SQIVND (reference sequence). Trimming removed 5 bases from V and 0 bases from J, with 19 bases in between. CDR3 sequence: CASSWAGAWEANYGYTF. For the CDR3, the DNA is TGTGCCAGTAGTTGGGCCGGGGCTTGGGAGGCTAACTATGGCTACACCTTC. Supplemented by reference TRBV19 and TRBJ1-2, the full variable domain reads DGGITQSPKYLFRKEGQNVTLSCEQNLNHDAMYWYRQDPGQGLRLIYYSQIVNDFQKGDIAEGYSVSREKKESFPLTVTSAQKNPTAFYLCASSWAGAWEANYGYTFGSGTRLTVV.

This clone turned up a few times. This rearrangement joins TRBV18 to TRBJ1-6; D may be TRBD1 (5 bases). This CDR3 contains 16 residues. CDR1 is KGHSH, CDR2 LQKENI, per germline. V lost 1 base and J 5 bases, leaving 12 bases between the germline ends. CDR3 residues: CASSPRRATNNSPLHF. CDR3 nucleotides: TGTGCCAGCTCACCACGCAGGGCTACGAATAATTCACCCCTCCACTTT.

The chain recombines TRBV4-3 with TRBJ2-5; TRBD2 might be the D (6 bases). Between the trimmed V and J ends, which lost 3 bases and 4 bases, there was a span of 15 bases. The V gene's germline CDR1 is LGHNA and CDR2 YSLEER. The CDR3 is made up of 15 amino acids. CDR3 sequence reads: CASSQWVGGGETQYF. In DNA, the CDR3 is TGCGCCAGCAGCCAGTGGGTGGGGGGAGGAGAGACCCAGTACTTC.

The table lists this clone with a count of one. The chain uses TRBV2 and TRBJ2-1; 7 bases map to TRBD1. CDR1 is SNHLY and CDR2 is FYNNEI in the germline V gene. V trimming: 1 base; J trimming: 4 bases; junction bases outside the gene matches: 1. The CDR3 extends over 14 amino acids. As DNA, the CDR3 is TGTGCCAGCAGTGAAGACAGGGGATACAATGAGCAGTTCTTC. Translated: CASSEDRGYNEQFF.

This clone was recorded a few times. This chain joins TRBV7-2 and TRBJ1-6; TRBD1 aligns across 7 bases. The ends lost 5 bases at V and 10 bases at J; junction bases unmatched: 8. This CDR3 comprises 14 residues. Germline loops: CDR1 SGHTA, CDR2 FQGNSA. This chain's CDR3 is CASSPHRGASPLHF. CDR3 sequence (DNA): TGTGCCAGCAGCCCGCACAGGGGAGCCTCACCCCTCCACTTT.

This clone was picked up a small number of times. This chain connects TRBV5-4 to TRBJ1-2; 11 bases are shared with TRBD1. The CDR3 consists of 15 residues. V lost 4 bases to trimming and J lost 7 bases; unmatched junction nucleotides: 9. Germline loops: CDR1 SGHNT, CDR2 YYREEE (reference sequence). In DNA form, the CDR3 reads TGTGCCAGCAGCGGAGGACAGGGGGCCTCTGGTGGCTACACCTTC. Residues: CASSGGQGASGGYTF.

The rearrangement uses TRBV27 and TRBJ2-1; 11 nucleotides align to TRBD1. Germline CDR1 and CDR2: MNHEY and SMNVEV (reference sequence). The CDR3 has 15 residues. V shed 7 bases, J shed 8 bases, and the junction held 10 bases outside the gene matches. CDR3 in DNA: TGTGCCAGCAACGCCGGGACAGGGGGTCTCGATGAGCAGTTCTTC. This codes for CASNAGTGGLDEQFF.

This chain joins TRBV12-3 or TRBV12-4 and TRBJ2-1; D gene ambiguous. The CDR3 has 13 residues. Trimming removed 3 bases from V and 5 bases from J, with 8 bases in between. The CDR3 coding sequence is TGTGCCAGCAGTTTCGCCGCTAACAATGAGCAGTTCTTC. It is translated as CASSFAANNEQFF.

In its sample, this clone was seen once. J is TRBJ2-1 and V is TRBV7-2; 12 bases match TRBD2. V was clipped by 1 base and J by 7 bases; unmatched bases: 11. Germline V CDR1 and CDR2: SGHTA, FQGNSA. The CDR3 consists of 18 residues. CDR3 sequence reads: CASSLVVASGGAINEQFF. The CDR3 nucleotides are TGTGCCAGCAGCTTAGTAGTGGCTAGCGGGGGGGCTATTAATGAGCAGTTCTTC.

The rearrangement uses TRBV9 and TRBJ1-2; possibly TRBD1 for D (6 bases). This CDR3 has 15 amino acids. Germline CDR1 reads SGDLS; CDR2 reads YYNGEE. With 3 bases removed from V and 6 bases from J, the gap between germline ends came to 18 bases. The CDR3 spells CASSAGSLQGNGYTF. DNA of the CDR3: TGTGCCAGCAGCGCGGGGTCGTTACAGGGTAATGGCTACACCTTC. Variable domain in full (rest from reference TRBV9 and TRBJ1-2): DSGVTQTPKHLITATGQRVTLRCSPRSGDLSVYWYQQSLDQGLQFLIQYYNGEERAKGNILERFSAQQFPDLHSELNLSSLELGDSALYFCASSAGSLQGNGYTFGSGTRLTVV.

The V call is TRBV7-9, the J call TRBJ2-2; D unresolved. The V end was cut by 4 bases, the J end by 0 bases, with 6 bases between. Germline V gene data show CDR1 as SEHNR and CDR2 as FQNEAQ (reference sequence). The CDR3 covers 14 residues. The CDR3 loop reads CASSSTANTGELFF. DNA for the CDR3: TGTGCCAGCAGCTCTACGGCGAACACCGGGGAGCTGTTTTTT.

This chain connects TRBV7-9 to TRBJ1-2, with D hard to call. The CDR3 is 13 residues long. The germline V gene encodes CDR1 SEHNR and CDR2 FQNEAQ (reference sequence). V gave up 4 bases and J gave up 3 bases, with 9 bases separating them. The CDR3 DNA reads TGTGCCAGCAGCTCCCAGGACTACTATGGCTACACCTTC. Its protein is CASSSQDYYGYTF.

In its sample, this clone was seen a few times. The chain uses TRBV7-6 and TRBJ1-1; D unclear. The V gene's germline CDR1 is SGHVS and CDR2 FNYEAQ. The V end was cut by 5 bases, the J end by 1 base, with 14 bases between. This CDR3 is built from 15 residues. CDR3 nucleotide sequence: TGTGCCAGCAGCCGAGGACGAGAGGGGAACACTGAAGCTTTCTTT. Protein product: CASSRGREGNTEAFF.

The V and J genes are TRBV5-1 and TRBJ1-2; D is uncertain. Germline CDR1 SGHRS, CDR2 YFSETQ. V was clipped by 4 bases and J by 2 bases, with 15 bases between them. There are 15 residues in the CDR3. The CDR3 here is CASSPSAGTNYGYTF. In nucleotides, the CDR3 is TGCGCCAGCAGCCCCTCCGCAGGCACCAACTATGGCTACACCTTC.

The V gene is TRBV7-8, the J gene TRBJ1-2, with D perhaps TRBD1 (5 bases). Germline CDR1 SGHVS, CDR2 FQNEAQ. There are 15 residues in the CDR3. Trimming left V 0 bases short and J 5 bases short, with 13 bases between. CDR3 DNA sequence: TGTGCCAGCAGCTTAGCATCCGGGGGAGGATATGGCTACACCTTC. Its protein is CASSLASGGGYGYTF.

The rearrangement uses TRBV5-5 and TRBJ2-5; 8 bases map to TRBD2. The CDR3 consists of 15 residues. Losses at the gene ends were 2 bases for V and 5 bases for J; bases not matched to a gene: 8. The germline gives CDR1 SGHKS, CDR2 YYEKEE (reference sequence). The DNA of the CDR3 is TGTGCCAGCAGCTTCACCGGGGGGGGCCGGGAGACCCAGTACTTC. This gives the protein CASSFTGGGRETQYF.

A few counts support this clone. The rearrangement joins TRBV10-3 to TRBJ2-1; no reliable D call. This CDR3 comprises 12 residues. Trimming removed 0 bases from V and 6 bases from J, with 3 bases in between. Germline CDR1 and CDR2: ENHRY and SYGVKD. CDR3 DNA sequence: TGTGCCATCAGTGAGTCCCTCAATGAGCAGTTCTTC. Protein sequence: CAISESLNEQFF.

V usage is TRBV5-1 and J usage is TRBJ1-4, with D hard to call. Per the germline V gene, CDR1 is SGHRS and CDR2 is YFSETQ. CDR3 length: 13 residues. Trimming removed 1 base from V and 7 bases from J, with 8 bases in between. The CDR3 is CASSLSVREKLFF. CDR3 in DNA: TGCGCCAGCAGCTTGTCAGTACGTGAAAAACTGTTTTTT.

The chain employs TRBV19 and TRBJ1-5, with 7 bases fitting TRBD1. Germline V lookup: CDR1 LNHDA, CDR2 SQIVND (reference sequence). The CDR3 totals 15 residues. V trimming: 6 bases; J trimming: 4 bases; junction bases outside the gene matches: 9. The CDR3 loop is CASRANRGGNQPQHF. CDR3 in DNA: TGTGCCAGTAGAGCTAACAGGGGAGGTAATCAGCCCCAGCATTTT.

V gene TRBV6-6 combines with J gene TRBJ1-3; D not resolved. Germline CDR1 is MNHNY and CDR2 is SVGAGI (reference sequence). The V gene lost 4 bases and the J gene lost 0 bases, with 10 bases spanning the gap. CDR3 length: 15 amino acids. The CDR3 protein is CASSSPVLSGNTIYF. The CDR3 region has the DNA TGTGCCAGCAGTTCCCCGGTGCTCTCTGGAAACACCATATATTTT.

This chain uses TRBV6-6 with TRBJ1-5; TRBD1 agrees at 7 bases. V shed 6 bases, J shed 4 bases, and the junction held 9 bases outside the gene matches. This CDR3 has 15 amino acids. Per germline, CDR1 MNHNY and CDR2 SVGAGI (reference sequence). The CDR3 loop reads CASSKAQGGNQPQHF. As DNA, the CDR3 is TGTGCCAGCAGCAAAGCCCAGGGGGGAAATCAGCCCCAGCATTTT.

The gene calls are TRBV6-5 and TRBJ2-1; no clear D gene. V lost 6 bases and J 3 bases, leaving 12 bases between the germline ends. This CDR3 is 14 amino acids long. Looked up from germline, CDR1 is MNHEY and CDR2 is SVGAGI. The CDR3 DNA follows: TGTGCCAGCAGAACCACAGTGGACTACAATGAGCAGTTCTTC. Amino acid sequence: CASRTTVDYNEQFF.

The CDR3 nucleotides are TGCGCCAGCAGCTTGGTTCGGGGGGGCCCGGAGACCCAGTACTTC. This sequence encodes CASSLVRGGPETQYF. The gene calls are TRBV5-1 and TRBJ2-5, with TRBD2 matching over 8 bases. Looked up from germline, CDR1 is SGHRS and CDR2 is YFSETQ. The CDR3 has 15 amino acids. The ends lost 0 bases at V and 5 bases at J; junction bases unmatched: 6. Based on the CDR3 plus reference TRBV5-1 and TRBJ2-5, the full variable domain is KAGVTQTPRYLIKTRGQQVTLSCSPISGHRSVSWYQQTPGQGLQFLFEYFSETQRNKGNFPGRFSGRQFSNSRSEMNVSTLELGDSALYLCASSLVRGGPETQYFGPGTRLLVL.

This clone was counted a few times. Written as DNA, the CDR3 is TGTGCCAGCAGCCAAGATGGACAGGGAGGCGAGACCCAGTACTTC. Residues: CASSQDGQGGETQYF. V gene TRBV3-1 (or the pseudogene TRBV3-2) combines with J gene TRBJ2-5; 8 positions match TRBD1. This CDR3 is built from 15 residues. In germline, CDR1 is LGHDT, CDR2 YNNKEL (reference sequence). V lost 0 bases, J lost 5 bases, and 5 bases stayed unmatched.

The J gene is TRBJ2-7, the V gene TRBV7-9; D gene ambiguous. The CDR3 is made up of 11 amino acids. Germline loops: CDR1 SEHNR, CDR2 FQNEAQ (reference sequence). With 5 bases removed from V and 3 bases from J, the gap between germline ends came to 5 bases. The CDR3 spells CASSAVYEQYF. The CDR3 DNA sequence: TGTGCCAGCAGCGCGGTCTACGAGCAGTACTTC.

V is TRBV28 and J is TRBJ1-2, with D possibly TRBD1 on 6 matching bases. The ends were cut back, 1 base at V and 8 bases at J, with 11 bases in the middle. Germline loops: CDR1 MDHEN, CDR2 SYDVKM. The CDR3 covers 13 residues. This CDR3 is CASSLLGAQGYTF. The CDR3 nucleotides are TGTGCCAGCAGTTTATTGGGGGCGCAGGGCTACACCTTC.

The rearrangement links TRBV5-4 to TRBJ1-6, with 10 positions matching TRBD1. The length of the CDR3 is 16 residues. Per the germline V gene, CDR1 is SGHNT and CDR2 is YYREEE (reference sequence). Losses at the gene ends were 4 bases for V and 10 bases for J; bases not matched to a gene: 11. The CDR3 nucleotides are TGTGCCAGCAGCCCTGGCGGGGGGACAGGGGTCTCACCCCTCCACTTT. Protein sequence: CASSPGGGTGVSPLHF.

This chain uses TRBV6-5 with TRBJ2-3, with 7 nucleotides matching TRBD1. Looked up from germline, CDR1 is MNHEY and CDR2 is SVGAGI. This CDR3 has 14 amino acids. Losses at the gene ends were 7 bases for V and 5 bases for J; bases not matched to a gene: 9. The CDR3 protein is CASNQGQVGDTQYF. For the CDR3, the DNA is TGTGCCAGCAACCAAGGACAGGTTGGAGATACGCAGTATTTT.